Following are 32 T cell receptor beta chains from one sample sequenced in a study of shared clonotypes between healthy human individuals. Profiled with immunoSEQ multiplex PCR; TCRdb holds only in-frame clones, not every one. The sample has roughly 1,600,000 clones, approximately 98.5% seen once; the top ten hold 0.36%. What was sequenced was naive CD4+ T cells sorted from blood. Subset reported: CD45RA+ positively selected. These receptors originate from a man under 40 in good health.

The genes are TRBV14 and TRBJ2-5; D remains unclear. Per the germline V gene, CDR1 is SGHDN and CDR2 is FVKESK. CDR3 length: 13 residues. V dropped 2 bases and J dropped 3 bases, with 7 bases sitting between them. The CDR3 sequence: CASSQTVEETQYF. CDR3 DNA: TGTGCCAGCAGCCAAACAGTAGAAGAGACCCAGTACTTC.

The chain has TRBV5-5 and TRBJ2-7, with 8 bases fitting TRBD2. There are 14 residues in the CDR3. From germline, CDR1 is SGHKS and CDR2 YYEKEE (reference sequence). After removal of 4 bases from V and 3 bases from J, the junction contained 6 bases not matched to a gene. CDR3 amino acids: CASSVGLDFYEQYF. CDR3 coding DNA: TGTGCCAGCAGCGTGGGACTAGATTTCTACGAGCAGTACTTC.

This chain's CDR3 is CASSALGGRSNYGYTF. Here the CDR3 DNA reads TGTGCCAGCAGTGCCCTCGGTGGCAGGTCTAACTATGGCTACACCTTC. The chain is built from TRBV27 and TRBJ1-2, with D hard to call. The CDR3 consists of 16 residues. The V and J ends lost 5 bases and 0 bases respectively, with 16 bases between them. Germline CDR1 reads MNHEY; CDR2 reads SMNVEV (reference sequence).

This clone occurred once. V usage is TRBV18 and J usage is TRBJ2-1, with TRBD2 matching over 10 bases. The ends lost 2 bases at V and 8 bases at J; junction bases unmatched: 6. This CDR3 comprises 15 residues. Per the germline V gene, CDR1 is KGHSH and CDR2 is LQKENI. CDR3 in amino acids: CASSPASGSRDEQFF. DNA for the CDR3: TGTGCCAGCTCACCAGCTAGCGGGAGTAGAGATGAGCAGTTCTTC.

The CDR3 coding sequence is TGTGCCAGCAGCCAAAGGACAGGGGGGCACCAGCCCCAGCATTTT. Translated, it gives CASSQRTGGHQPQHF. This chain links TRBV6-6 with TRBJ1-5, with TRBD1 matching over 10 bases. The germline gives CDR1 MNHNY, CDR2 SVGAGI (reference sequence). V dropped 6 bases and J dropped 7; count of bases not matched to a gene: 9. The CDR3 is 15 residues long.

The rearrangement links TRBV5-1 to TRBJ2-7; tentative D call: TRBD1 (5 bases). The CDR3 length is 15 residues. The germline V gene encodes CDR1 SGHRS and CDR2 YFSETQ. V lost 5 bases, J lost 6 bases, and 21 bases lay in between. In nucleotides, the CDR3 is TGCGCCAGCAGTTCAAACAGAGGACACTATAGCGAGCAGTACTTC. It yields the protein CASSSNRGHYSEQYF.

This clone has only one observation. V usage is TRBV27 and J usage is TRBJ2-3; TRBD2 matches 13 bases. V lost 7 bases to trimming and J lost 6 bases; unmatched junction nucleotides: 7. The CDR3 has 15 amino acids. Per the germline V gene, CDR1 is MNHEY and CDR2 is SMNVEV (reference sequence). In DNA form, the CDR3 reads TGTGCCAGCAAGCGACTAGCGGGAGGATCGGATACGCAGTATTTT. Translation gives CASKRLAGGSDTQYF.

This chain joins TRBV5-1 and TRBJ2-3; 8 positions agree with TRBD1. V trimming: 4 bases; J trimming: 4 bases; junction bases outside the gene matches: 11. CDR3 length equals 16 residues. Germline lookup yields CDR1 SGHRS and CDR2 YFSETQ. CDR3 nucleotide sequence: TGCGCCAGCAGCCGAGGACAGGGCTTGGATGCAGATACGCAGTATTTT. Protein sequence: CASSRGQGLDADTQYF.

V and J are TRBV11-1 and TRBJ1-2; D is ambiguous. CDR1 is SGHAT, CDR2 FQDESV, per germline (reference sequence). Trimming removed 3 bases at V and 1 base at J, with 6 bases between. The CDR3 runs to 13 residues. The CDR3 is CASSLGVNYGYTF. CDR3 in DNA: TGTGCCAGCAGCTTGGGTGTTAACTATGGCTACACCTTC.

This chain joins TRBV12-5 and TRBJ1-5, with a tentative D call TRBD1 (6 bases). Germline CDR1 is LGHNT and CDR2 is FRNRAP. The CDR3 has 14 residues. Trimming pared 7 bases from V and 6 bases from J, leaving 16 bases between. The CDR3 DNA is TGTGCTAGTGCCGGAGGGGGTCCGGGTCAGCCCCAGCATTTT. This codes for CASAGGGPGQPQHF.

The CDR3 region is CASSPGQRPYNEQFF. CDR3 DNA sequence: TGTGCCAGCAGCCCAGGACAGCGGCCCTACAATGAGCAGTTCTTC. V and J are TRBV7-9 and TRBJ2-1, with TRBD1 as a possible D gene (6 bases). This CDR3 spans 15 amino acids. Germline lookup yields CDR1 SEHNR and CDR2 FQNEAQ (reference sequence). The V gene lost 5 bases and the J gene lost 2 bases, with 13 bases spanning the gap. Based on the CDR3 plus reference TRBV7-9 and TRBJ2-1, the full variable domain is DTGVSQNPRHKITKRGQNVTFRCDPISEHNRLYWYRQTLGQGPEFLTYFQNEAQLEKSRLLSDRFSAERPKGSFSTLEIQRTEQGDSAMYLCASSPGQRPYNEQFFGPGTRLTVL.

The J gene is TRBJ2-5, the V gene TRBV6-5, with 9 bases matching TRBD2. Germline V lookup: CDR1 MNHEY, CDR2 SVGAGI. J was trimmed by 5 bases and V by 1 base; bases with no gene match: 2. The CDR3 totals 14 residues. The CDR3 DNA reads TGTGCCAGCAGTTACTTGGCGGGAGGGGAGACCCAGTACTTC. Translating it yields CASSYLAGGETQYF.

This clone was recorded only once. The chain uses TRBV29-1 and TRBJ2-7; D tentatively fits TRBD1 or TRBD2 (5 bases each). The CDR3 length is 14 residues. V lost 4 bases, J lost 0 bases, and 13 bases lay in between. Germline V lookup: CDR1 SQVTM, CDR2 ANQGSEA. CDR3 in DNA: TGCAGCGTTGGTGGTCTGAGGGGCTCCTACGAGCAGTACTTC. This gives the protein CSVGGLRGSYEQYF.

The chain joins TRBV7-8 to TRBJ2-7; 9 nucleotides agree with TRBD1. This CDR3 is 15 amino acids long. Per germline, CDR1 SGHVS and CDR2 FQNEAQ. Unmatched junction bases numbered 10, after V lost 5 bases and J lost 5 bases. The CDR3 loop is CASSITRDRVNEQYF. In DNA form, the CDR3 reads TGTGCCAGCAGCATTACTCGGGACAGGGTTAACGAGCAGTACTTC.

V usage is TRBV28 and J usage is TRBJ2-7, with 9 bases matching TRBD1. CDR1 is MDHEN, CDR2 SYDVKM, per germline. Trimming removed 6 bases from V and 0 bases from J; junction bases left unmatched: 6. This CDR3 has 15 amino acids. As DNA, the CDR3 is TGTGCCAGCAGAGCCTTGGGACAGGGCTCCTACGAGCAGTACTTC. It codes for CASRALGQGSYEQYF.

On this clone itself: This same CDR3 is encoded by further DNA sequences in the sample. The genes are TRBV18 and TRBJ2-3; maybe TRBD2 (6 bases). Trimming took off 3 bases at V and 0 bases at J, with 13 bases between the two ends. Germline V gene lookup returns CDR1 KGHSH and CDR2 LQKENI. The CDR3 is 16 amino acids. CDR3 sequence (DNA): TGTGCCAGCTCACCCCTGGGGGGAGCGAGCACAGATACGCAGTATTTT. Residues: CASSPLGGASTDTQYF.

The chain employs TRBV5-4 and TRBJ2-1; D uncertain. Between the trimmed V and J ends, which lost 1 base and 9 bases, there was a span of 11 bases. This CDR3 contains 13 residues. The germline V gene has CDR1 SGHNT and CDR2 YYREEE (reference sequence). CDR3 sequence: CASSLMRLGEQFF. DNA for the CDR3: TGTGCCAGCAGCTTGATGAGGCTCGGTGAGCAGTTCTTC.

The chain carries TRBV5-1 and TRBJ2-3; 8 positions match TRBD1. J lost 0 bases, V lost 0 bases, and 12 bases had no gene match. CDR1 is SGHRS and CDR2 is YFSETQ in the germline V gene. This CDR3 is built from 19 residues. The CDR3 reads CASSLGLTGTGSSTDTQYF. CDR3 in DNA: TGCGCCAGCAGCTTGGGACTTACCGGGACAGGATCTAGCACAGATACGCAGTATTTT.

The genes are TRBV19 and TRBJ1-5; 7 bases agree with TRBD1. The junction had 11 bases not matched to a gene; V was cut back by 5 bases and J by 4 bases. In germline, CDR1 is LNHDA, CDR2 SQIVND (reference sequence). The CDR3 totals 16 residues. The CDR3 here is CASSSRQGRGNQPQHF. CDR3 nucleotide sequence: TGTGCCAGTAGTTCCCGACAGGGACGGGGAAATCAGCCCCAGCATTTT.

The chain joins TRBV6-4 to TRBJ1-2; the D is unclear. This CDR3 comprises 10 residues. Germline assignment: CDR1 MRHNA and CDR2 SNTAGT. The V end lost 9 bases, the J end lost 6 bases, and 8 bases lay between the germline ends. CDR3 DNA sequence: TGTGCCAGTACTAGGGATGGCTACACCTTC. This codes for CASTRDGYTF.

CDR3: CASSQDLPANQETQYF. CDR3 DNA: TGCGCCAGCAGCCAAGATCTCCCGGCAAACCAAGAGACCCAGTACTTC. The chain links TRBV4-3 to TRBJ2-5; D remains unclear. This CDR3 has 16 amino acids. V gave up 0 bases and J gave up 0 bases, with 11 bases separating them. Germline V lookup: CDR1 LGHNA, CDR2 YSLEER.

Comments on this clone: The sample contains more than one DNA sequence encoding this CDR3. The chain joins TRBV9 to TRBJ2-5; 7 bases are shared with TRBD1. Losses at the gene ends were 2 bases for V and 2 bases for J; bases not matched to a gene: 0. The CDR3 extends over 13 amino acids. Germline V gene sequence: CDR1 SGDLS, CDR2 YYNGEE. The CDR3 protein is CASSVGQQETQYF. Here the CDR3 DNA reads TGTGCCAGCAGCGTGGGACAGCAAGAGACCCAGTACTTC.

Turning to this clone: At one end the junction does not follow the germline gene, possibly because of a read error. The chain combines TRBV15 with TRBJ1-1; TRBD1 matches 7 bases. Germline CDR1 reads LNHNV; CDR2 reads YYDKDF (reference sequence). The CDR3 runs 14 residues. The CDR3 region has the DNA TGTGCCACCCGCAGGGGGGCAGGGTTCACTGAAGCTTTCTTT. Amino acid sequence: CATRRGAGFTEAFF.

The chain joins TRBV15 to TRBJ1-2; weak D call: TRBD1 (6 bases). From germline, CDR1 is LNHNV and CDR2 YYDKDF (reference sequence). This CDR3 is 17 amino acids long. Trimming removed 3 bases from V and 2 bases from J, with 19 bases in between. CDR3 sequence reads: CATSRDRGPSANYGYTF. In nucleotides, the CDR3 is TGTGCCACCAGCAGGGACAGAGGACCAAGTGCCAACTATGGCTACACCTTC.

Only one count was recorded for this clone. This sequence joins TRBV7-9 and TRBJ2-1, with 8 nucleotides matching TRBD1. This CDR3 spans 17 amino acids. Germline V gives CDR1 SEHNR, CDR2 FQNEAQ (reference sequence). Losses at the gene ends were 4 bases for V and 1 base for J; bases not matched to a gene: 9. The CDR3 coding sequence is TGTGCCAGCAGCTCTCAGGGGGCCGGAATGTCCTACAATGAGCAGTTCTTC. Translating gives CASSSQGAGMSYNEQFF.

The chain links TRBV5-5 to TRBJ1-5; no clear D gene. The germline V and J ends were trimmed by 4 bases and 4 bases, with 21 bases remaining between them. The CDR3 is 17 residues long. Germline CDR1 SGHKS, CDR2 YYEKEE (reference sequence). CDR3 sequence (DNA): TGTGCCAGCAGCAGTGTCGCGGCCCCCAACCTAAATCAGCCCCAGCATTTT. Its translation is CASSSVAAPNLNQPQHF.

The chain couples TRBV29-1 to TRBJ1-1, with TRBD1 matching 9 bases. The J segment lost 5 bases and the V segment lost 6 bases, leaving 7 bases of the junction unmatched. Germline V gene data show CDR1 as SQVTM and CDR2 as ANQGSEA. CDR3 length equals 13 residues. CDR3 coding DNA: TGCAGCGTCGCCGACAGGGGGTTTACTGAAGCTTTCTTT. It codes for CSVADRGFTEAFF.

The chain uses TRBV7-9 and TRBJ2-2, with D maybe TRBD1 (5 bases). V lost 4 bases and J 5 bases, leaving 8 bases between the germline ends. Germline V gene data show CDR1 as SEHNR and CDR2 as FQNEAQ (reference sequence). The CDR3 is 13 amino acids. The CDR3 here is CASSSKGTGELFF. CDR3 DNA sequence: TGTGCCAGCAGCTCGAAGGGGACCGGGGAGCTGTTTTTT.

A note on this clone: The same CDR3 can be traced to other DNA sequences in this sample. This sequence joins TRBV9 and TRBJ2-7; D unresolved. Germline values: CDR1 SGDLS, CDR2 YYNGEE. CDR3 length equals 15 residues. The V end was cut by 0 bases, the J end by 0 bases, with 10 bases between. The CDR3 loop reads CASSVGSGSSYEQYF. In DNA, the CDR3 is TGTGCCAGCAGCGTAGGCTCCGGAAGCTCCTACGAGCAGTACTTC. The full variable domain, completed using reference TRBV9 and TRBJ2-7, is DSGVTQTPKHLITATGQRVTLRCSPRSGDLSVYWYQQSLDQGLQFLIQYYNGEERAKGNILERFSAQQFPDLHSELNLSSLELGDSALYFCASSVGSGSSYEQYFGPGTRLTVT.

The genes are TRBV18 and TRBJ2-5; a weak D match, TRBD2 (6 bases). Germline CDR1 is KGHSH and CDR2 is LQKENI. The V and J ends lost 3 bases and 4 bases respectively, with 21 bases between them. This CDR3 is 17 amino acids long. The CDR3 sequence: CASSPLGGAGIRETQYF. The DNA of the CDR3 is TGTGCCAGCTCACCTCTGGGTGGGGCGGGAATTCGAGAGACCCAGTACTTC.

This rearrangement joins TRBV27 to TRBJ1-2, with D perhaps TRBD1 (6 bases). CDR1 is MNHEY and CDR2 is SMNVEV in the germline V gene (reference sequence). CDR3 length: 17 amino acids. V was shortened by 5 bases and J by 6 bases, with 25 bases between the two germline ends. CDR3 DNA: TGTGCCAGCAGTCCACATTCCCCTAAACAGGGAATCCATGGCTACACCTTC. Translation gives CASSPHSPKQGIHGYTF.

This chain uses TRBV5-6 with TRBJ2-3, with 8 bases aligning to TRBD2. J gave up 3 bases and V 1 base, and 7 bases lay outside the gene matches. This CDR3 spans 16 amino acids. The V gene's germline CDR1 is SGHDT and CDR2 YYEEEE. CDR3 bases: TGTGCCAGCAGCTTGAAAGCGGGAGTGTTAACAGATACGCAGTATTTT. Protein sequence: CASSLKAGVLTDTQYF.